This T cell receptor (beta chain) came from a study of vaccination effects on CD4 cells after COVID-19 (dated by TCRdb to the early 2020s). Study-wide context: Each participant got two doses of an mRNA SARS-CoV-2 vaccine, either BNT162b2 or mRNA-1273. Pre-vaccine samples were drawn from a couple of convalescent patients 16 days and one week before the first dose, at 142 and 148 days after COVID-19 diagnosis. Altogether, around 9 COVID-19 convalescent patients and a few SARS-CoV-2-naive healthy vaccine recipients made up the full study. Cultures from other donors in the study were sequenced using the Oncomine TCR Beta short-read assay on an Illumina iSeq 100. The study compared SARS-CoV-2 spike-specific CD4+ TCR repertoires before and after mRNA vaccination in COVID-19 convalescent patients and infection-naive vaccine recipients.

To identify antigen-specific CD4+ T cell clonotypes by their expansion, the ViraFEST assay first stimulated PBMC with viral peptide pools and then applied TCR sequencing. After roughly 11 days of culture, CD4+ T cells were isolated with the EasySep CD4+ T cell isolation kit. Convalescent patients had PCR-confirmed SARS-CoV-2 infection between March and December 2020, before Alpha, Beta and Delta variants emerged in the United States. Some 2 million PBMC per well were cultured in IMDM with about 4.6% human AB serum, around 9.1 IU/ml IL-2 and gentamicin, plus 10 ug/ml peptides. Half of the culture medium was replaced with fresh IL-2-containing medium on days 3 and 7. Unless otherwise noted, each peptide stimulation condition was cultured in triplicate wells. Using Ficoll-Paque Plus gradient centrifugation, PBMC were separated from whole blood and then either used fresh or cryopreserved at -140C. Genomic DNA was extracted from cultured CD4+ T cells with the QIAamp micro DNA kit.

What the authors observed across the whole study: Among convalescent patients, the spike-reactive repertoire after vaccination was made up mainly of new vaccine-induced clones that were largely distinct from the clones induced by infection. The study was limited by a small number of convalescent patients, and early post-infection timepoints were lacking. At late post-vaccination timepoints, both infection-induced and vaccine-induced clones showed marked clonal contraction, consistent with waning T cell responses.

Points on this clone: Its binding antigen is unknown. Base-call qualities are not available, and no considerably larger clone is one nucleotide away.

V trim: 3 bases; J trim: 5 bases; unmatched bases: 4. Sequences GTSNPN (CDR1) and SVGIG (CDR2) are obtained from the germline V gene (reference sequence). CDR3 length: 13 amino acids, cysteine to phenylalanine. Solely the CDR3 DNA is kept, with 39 bases framed from the first base. The library was made by the immunoSEQ multiplex PCR assay. DNA from the cultured, isolated CD4+ T cells was subjected to TCR beta CDR3 sequencing. The authors processed their data as follows. Non-productive TCR sequences were removed, reads were trimmed to the CDR3 region, and CDR3s of at least 7 amino acids were retained. The MANAFEST web app was used to identify antigen-specific clonotypes by comparing expansion in peptide wells with expansion in reference cultures. Positive clones required FDR<0.05 expansion versus reference and all other wells, odds ratio above 5, and frequency above 0.1% in two replicate wells. Cross-reactive clonotypes were defined as significantly expanded in SARS-CoV-2 spike wells and in at least one common cold coronavirus spike condition. Levenshtein distance calculated with the stringdist R package was used to assess CDR3 similarity, and unrooted trees were constructed with ape in R 3.6.1. The clones in this table, taken by TCRdb from immuneACCESS, are in-frame only. Not every clone is retained; where verified, under half of the shortfall comes from an unresolved V gene, and the cause of the rest is unknown. Clone size and the V and J calls come from that table; the DNA yielded D and trimming. In this sample the table shows under 55,000 clones, about three quarters of which occur a single time. The top ten hold roughly 29% of the sample.

The clonotype was recovered from a human donor who had a prior SARS-CoV-2 infection. The receptor chain draws on TRBV30 and TRBJ1-5, and TRBD1 matches 7 of the central bases. The input for sequencing was CD4+ T cells from PBMCs cultured with a peptide pool, taken before COVID-19 vaccination. The CDR3 loop reads CAWSLQGYQPQHF. The DNA sequence is as follows: TGTGCCTGGAGCCTACAGGGGTATCAGCCCCAGCATTTT.